This T cell receptor (beta chain) comes out of a study of cytomegalovirus exposure and HLA in healthy donors. Study-level results: CMV serostatus was the sole immune exposure information available. Most CMV-associated TCR beta chains were later found to appear HLA-restricted. In a later analysis, TCR beta V- and J-gene trimming was associated with a missense DCLRE1C variant.

PCR employed 60 Vbeta and 13 Jbeta primers. Data came from immunoSEQ multiplex PCR; TCRdb stores just in-frame clones and leaves some out. The sample consists of around 200,000 clones, just under 75% of them appearing once. Trimming cost V 5 bases and J 3 bases; bases outside gene matches: 8. Per the germline V gene, CDR1 is LNHDA and CDR2 is SQIVND (reference sequence). This CDR3 has 15 amino acids. Remarks on this clone: The antigen remains undetermined.

The source material was PBMCs. This TCR came from a woman aged 30 to 39 in good health and CMV-seropositive. The chain couples TRBV19 to TRBJ2-7; 9 bases are shared with TRBD1. The CDR3: CASSPHGTGFYEQYF. In nucleotides, the CDR3 is TGTGCCAGTAGTCCCCACGGGACAGGGTTCTACGAGCAGTACTTC.